This TCR beta chain was identified during a study of radiotherapy plus CTLA-4 blockade in lung cancer. Here immunoSEQ multiplex PCR was the method, and the copy in TCRdb shows in-frame clones only, minus some. The sample records around 72,000 clones, approximately 78% being singletons. V gave up 3 bases and J gave up 0 bases, with 9 bases separating them. The germline gives CDR1 LGHNA, CDR2 YSLEER. The length of the CDR3 is 15 residues. The sequenced sample was peripheral blood, obtained from a patient treated with radiotherapy plus ipilimumab. The chain combines TRBV4-3 with TRBJ1-5; D not certain. This clonotype was sampled from a human donor with non-small cell lung cancer who had a complete response to radiotherapy plus ipilimumab. CDR3: CASSHDGNSNQPQHF. The DNA of the CDR3 is TGCGCCAGCAGCCATGACGGGAATAGCAATCAGCCCCAGCATTTT.